These T cell receptor beta chains were read from a single sample in a study of shared clonotypes between healthy human individuals. Clones were read by immunoSEQ multiplex PCR, and TCRdb kept only the in-frame ones, dropping some. The repertoire consists of about 2 million clones, with 85% to 95% occurring once and the leading ten covering more than 0.1%. Sequencing input: naive CD4+ T cells sorted from blood. Source of these receptors: a man aged 18 to 35 in good health. CDR3s leave out the opening cysteine and the closing phenylalanine or tryptophan. The D gene is left open where the match is weak.

j_call d_call v_call cdr3_aa
TRBJ1-2 NA TRBV28 ASSGPEINYGYT
TRBJ2-7 TRBD2 TRBV19 ASSTKGGLAGTYEQY
TRBJ2-7 NA TRBV6-6 ASSYSEAYEQY
TRBJ2-3 NA TRBV6-5 ASSAPGGRTQY
TRBJ1-2 TRBD1 TRBV9 ASSVYAGGAGDGYT
TRBJ1-2 NA TRBV19 ASSILRTANYGYT
TRBJ1-2 NA TRBV5-4 ASSMDAPLFYGYT
TRBJ1-6 NA TRBV28 ASSTAGEPSSPLH
TRBJ2-1 NA TRBV2 ASRDSPYNEQF
TRBJ1-2 NA TRBV28 ASSLAGGYT
TRBJ2-2 NA TRBV11-3 ASSLGDKGGELF
TRBJ2-2 NA TRBV11-3 ASSHSLGASNTGELF
TRBJ2-3 TRBD2 TRBV12-5 ASGKGTSGFTDTQY
TRBJ2-2 NA TRBV5-1 ASRVGGATGELF
TRBJ2-3 TRBD2 TRBV27 ASRTSGGADTQY
TRBJ2-1 NA TRBV7-2 ASSRTGAIANEQF
TRBJ2-3 TRBD2 TRBV5-1 ASSPTTLAGGTDTQY
TRBJ2-3 TRBD1 TRBV7-8 ASSIGQGIDTQY
TRBJ1-3 NA TRBV7-9 ASSSRGGNGNTIY
TRBJ2-7 NA TRBV7-2 ASSLGSAPYEQY
TRBJ2-3 TRBD1 TRBV5-1 ASSTRTGGGTDTQY
TRBJ1-2 TRBD1 TRBV13 ASSRTGAGYT
TRBJ2-1 TRBD2 TRBV2 ASSDGGWEREIYNEQF
TRBJ2-5 TRBD2 TRBV5-1 ASSFSGEGETQY
TRBJ1-1 NA TRBV2 ASSVSGRSNTEAF
TRBJ1-1 NA TRBV30 ASRTGPRAF
TRBJ1-1 TRBD1 TRBV10-2 ASSSTGNSAF
TRBJ2-5 TRBD2 TRBV18 ASSPGTSGIETQY
TRBJ2-1 NA TRBV10-2 ASGNYEQF
TRBJ1-2 TRBD1 TRBV19 ASNDRGYGYT
TRBJ2-5 TRBD2 TRBV4-1 ASSLLAGGLETQY
TRBJ2-5 TRBD1 TRBV11-2 ASSRQGMGETQY
TRBJ2-2 TRBD1 TRBV28 ASRIQGAYGELF
TRBJ1-6 NA TRBV5-1 ASSLGVGNSPLH
TRBJ2-7 NA TRBV27 ASSLDDRRLY
TRBJ2-3 TRBD1 TRBV10-2 ASTRTGESDTQY
TRBJ2-2 NA TRBV6-6 ASRYTVPGELF
TRBJ2-2 NA TRBV10-3 AISESTRAVGELF
TRBJ2-1 NA TRBV6-5 ASSYARVAYNEQF
TRBJ2-7 NA TRBV5-1 ASSLDWGAEQY
TRBJ1-2 NA TRBV5-6 ASSLDRNYGYT
TRBJ1-1 NA TRBV4-1 ASSQEGGRRTEAF
TRBJ1-1 NA TRBV7-3 ASRRQDTEAF
TRBJ2-7 NA TRBV6-6 ASSRGAYEQY